Presented here are 20 T cell receptor beta chains from one specimen sequenced in a study of T cell responses to AZD1222 COVID-19 vaccine. Clones were sequenced by immunoSEQ multiplex PCR, and TCRdb holds only the in-frame ones, with some missing. The table includes tens of thousands of clones, approximately 85% detected once. This sample comprised peripheral blood, obtained on day 0 of AZD1222 vaccination. Receptor source: an adult in good health.

The DNA for the CDR3 is TGTGCCAGCAGTGAAGAGACAGGCATAGGTTCACCCCTCCACTTT. Translation: CASSEETGIGSPLHF. The chain uses TRBV2 and TRBJ1-6, with a tentative D call TRBD1 (6 bases). Germline values: CDR1 SNHLY, CDR2 FYNNEI. Trimming cost V 1 base and J 9 bases, with 13 bases left between them. The CDR3 runs to 15 residues.

The chain recombines TRBV28 with TRBJ1-6; perhaps TRBD1 as D (5 bases). Trimming cost V 3 bases and J 9 bases, with 12 bases left between them. Germline V gene lookup returns CDR1 MDHEN and CDR2 SYDVKM. This CDR3 spans 14 amino acids. CDR3 nucleotide sequence: TGTGCCAGCAGTTTGGGGGGTTCCGGTTCACCCCTCCACTTT. Its translation: CASSLGGSGSPLHF.

The chain couples TRBV2 to TRBJ2-1; D is unresolved. The V and J ends lost 7 bases and 5 bases respectively, with 6 bases between them. CDR3 length: 11 amino acids. Germline V CDR1 and CDR2: SNHLY, FYNNEI. CDR3 bases: TGTGCCAGCAACCAGCACAATGAGCAGTTCTTC. Translation gives CASNQHNEQFF.

This chain links TRBV6-1 with TRBJ1-5; D not resolved. This CDR3 comprises 14 residues. Deletions cut 0 bases from V and 2 bases from J, with 5 bases between. Per the germline V gene, CDR1 is MNHNS and CDR2 is SASEGT. The CDR3 protein is CASSEASGNQPQHF. In nucleotides, the CDR3 is TGTGCCAGCAGTGAAGCTTCGGGCAATCAGCCCCAGCATTTT.

The J gene is TRBJ1-6, the V gene TRBV6-4, with D unresolved. The germline V gene encodes CDR1 MRHNA and CDR2 SNTAGT. With 0 bases removed from V and 7 bases from J, the gap between germline ends came to 7 bases. This CDR3 has 14 amino acids. CDR3 bases: TGTGCCAGCAGTGACTCGAGAAAAAATTCACCCCTCCACTTT. This encodes CASSDSRKNSPLHF.

A single count supports this clone. The chain combines TRBV5-1 with TRBJ2-5; D is unclear. CDR3 size: 14 residues. Germline V CDR1 and CDR2: SGHRS, YFSETQ. V was trimmed by 2 bases and J by 4 bases, leaving 12 bases between them. CDR3 DNA sequence: TGCGCCAGCAGCTTAGGGCAGGCCCGAGAGACCCAGTACTTC. It is translated as CASSLGQARETQYF.

The chain combines TRBV20-1 with TRBJ2-1; 9 bases align to TRBD2. The CDR3 contains 20 residues. J was trimmed by 8 bases and V by 3 bases; bases with no gene match: 26. Germline-derived CDR1 and CDR2 are DFQATT and SNEGSKA (reference sequence). CDR3 loop: CSASARLAEGPSFSNDEQFF. CDR3 nucleotide sequence: TGCAGTGCTAGTGCCCGACTAGCGGAAGGGCCTTCCTTTTCTAACGATGAGCAGTTCTTC.

CDR3 loop: CASSLWPGDQPQHF. CDR3 sequence (DNA): TGCGCCAGCAGCTTGTGGCCAGGGGATCAGCCCCAGCATTTT. The chain is built from TRBV5-1 and TRBJ1-5; tentative D call: TRBD1 (6 bases). This CDR3 has 14 amino acids. V gave up 1 base and J gave up 5 bases, with 10 bases separating them. Germline lookup yields CDR1 SGHRS and CDR2 YFSETQ.

The chain joins TRBV12-3 or TRBV12-4 to TRBJ1-5; D gene unclear. V was clipped by 4 bases and J by 6 bases, with 7 bases between them. The CDR3 is 12 amino acids. The CDR3 reads CASSSVGQPQHF. The CDR3 DNA sequence: TGTGCCAGCAGTTCAGTCGGTCAGCCCCAGCATTTT.

The chain couples TRBV28 to TRBJ2-5; 8 bases are shared with TRBD1. The CDR3 length is 16 residues. J gave up 2 bases and V 6 bases, and 11 bases lay outside the gene matches. Per germline, CDR1 MDHEN and CDR2 SYDVKM. The CDR3 region is CASRLTGGIGQETQYF. The CDR3 DNA follows: TGTGCCAGCAGACTAACAGGGGGTATTGGGCAAGAGACCCAGTACTTC.

This chain connects TRBV6-5 to TRBJ2-3; D is unclear. In germline, CDR1 is MNHEY, CDR2 SVGAGI. CDR3 size: 11 residues. V was trimmed by 6 bases and J by 7 bases, leaving 8 bases between them. CDR3 residues: CASRNLNTQYF. The DNA of the CDR3 is TGTGCCAGCAGGAATCTTAATACGCAGTATTTT.

V and J are TRBV28 and TRBJ1-2; TRBD1 is a possible D gene (6 bases). V dropped 3 bases and J dropped 4 bases, with 12 bases sitting between them. This CDR3 is 14 amino acids long. Looked up from germline, CDR1 is MDHEN and CDR2 is SYDVKM. The CDR3 DNA reads as TGTGCCAGCAGTTTGCCCGACAGGTCCTATGGCTACACCTTC. It codes for CASSLPDRSYGYTF.

This clone was observed a single time. This chain uses TRBV6-4 with TRBJ2-1; no clear D. The germline V gene encodes CDR1 MRHNA and CDR2 SNTAGT. The CDR3 contains 15 residues. V lost 4 bases and J 4 bases, leaving 14 bases between the germline ends. This CDR3 is CASSADALGYNEQFF. The CDR3 nucleotides read TGTGCCAGCAGTGCCGACGCTCTTGGGTACAATGAGCAGTTCTTC.

The chain combines TRBV7-2 with TRBJ2-5; TRBD1 aligns across 9 bases. Germline V CDR1 and CDR2: SGHTA, FQGNSA. With 5 bases clipped from V and 5 bases from J, the junction kept 6 bases outside the gene matches. The CDR3 runs 14 residues. The DNA of the CDR3 is TGTGCCAGCAGCGGACGGGACAGGGACGAGACCCAGTACTTC. This sequence encodes CASSGRDRDETQYF.

The gene calls are TRBV11-2 and TRBJ2-1; a weak D match, TRBD2 (6 bases). V lost 0 bases to trimming and J lost 5 bases, with 11 bases between them. Germline V CDR1 and CDR2: SGHAT, FQNNGV. The CDR3 contains 15 residues. The CDR3: CASSLDLASHNEQFF. DNA for the CDR3: TGTGCCAGCAGCTTAGACCTAGCGTCTCACAATGAGCAGTTCTTC.

This chain uses TRBV4-1 with TRBJ2-5; D tentatively fits TRBD1 or TRBD2 (5 bases each). The germline CDR1 and CDR2 sequences are MGHRA and YSYEKL. This CDR3 spans 16 amino acids. The germline V and J ends were trimmed by 0 bases and 5 bases, with 16 bases remaining between them. CDR3 sequence reads: CASSQDSEGQEETQYF. Written as DNA, the CDR3 is TGCGCCAGCAGCCAAGATTCTGAGGGGCAAGAGGAGACCCAGTACTTC.

The V call is TRBV7-3, the J call TRBJ2-3; D gene uncertain. Germline assignment: CDR1 SGHTA and CDR2 FQGTGA. The CDR3 spans 15 residues. V lost 0 bases and J lost 3, with 10 bases in between. CDR3 coding DNA: TGTGCCAGCAGCTTAACCCCGGTACAAACAGATACGCAGTATTTT. It codes for CASSLTPVQTDTQYF.

The chain is built from TRBV6-5 and TRBJ2-5; D may be TRBD2 (5 bases). CDR3 size: 16 residues. V shed 0 bases and J shed 5 bases, with 16 bases lying between them. Germline loops: CDR1 MNHEY, CDR2 SVGAGI. DNA of the CDR3: TGTGCCAGCAGTTACTCGAGGGTGGGAGACGAGGAGACCCAGTACTTC. Its translation is CASSYSRVGDEETQYF.

This clone was observed once. The V call is TRBV6-1, the J call TRBJ1-1; no reliable D call. CDR1 is MNHNS, CDR2 SASEGT, per germline. With 0 bases removed from V and 7 bases from J, the gap between germline ends came to 12 bases. CDR3 size: 14 residues. DNA of the CDR3: TGTGCCAGCAGTGAAGCGAGGCAACTCGATGAAGCTTTCTTT. As protein: CASSEARQLDEAFF.

The CDR3 DNA sequence: TGTGCCAGCAGCTTAACGGGACAGGGGTACAATGAGCAGTTCTTC. Its protein product is CASSLTGQGYNEQFF. The chain recombines TRBV7-3 with TRBJ2-1; 10 bases line up with TRBD1. The CDR3 is 15 residues long. V shed 0 bases, J shed 4 bases, and the junction held 0 bases outside the gene matches. Per the germline V gene, CDR1 is SGHTA and CDR2 is FQGTGA. Full variable domain (outside the CDR3, taken from reference TRBV7-3 and TRBJ2-1): GAGVSQTPSNKVTEKGKYVELRCDPISGHTALYWYRQSLGQGPEFLIYFQGTGAADDSGLPNDRFFAVRPEGSVSTLKIQRTERGDSAVYLCASSLTGQGYNEQFFGPGTRLTVL.